This T cell receptor (beta chain) was sequenced in a study of shared clonotypes between healthy human individuals. Across the whole study: CD8 memory received one plate per donor, CD8 naive two, CD4 memory three and CD4 naive three.

CD45RO-negative CD8 cells positively selected for CCR7 made up the naive population, which excluded terminally differentiated effector memory CD45RA+ cells. Healthy HIV-negative adults with no recent acute infections or vaccinations were recruited as donors. Per the study methods: ImmunoSEQ sequences covered only the junction and lacked quality scores; filtering therefore differed. The repertoire was sequenced with immunoSEQ multiplex PCR; TCRdb's copy has only in-frame clones and lacks some. The V and J calls and clone size were taken over from that table, and D and trimming were inferred from the DNA. Of around 2.1 million clones in the sample, about 92% were seen once. On this clone: Its antigen is still unknown.

Whole-study results and caveats: The generation probabilities recorded for non-shared clonotypes fell below those of clonotypes shared by all four donors.

V was pared by 3 bases and J by 6 bases, with 4 bases of the junction left unmatched. The CDR3 contains 14 residues. CDR1 and CDR2 (germline): SGHVS, FNYEAQ. The rearrangement uses TRBV7-6 and TRBJ2-7; 11 bases are a match to TRBD2. The sequence came from a young man in good health. Some clones in this sample may be carry-over from other donors' samples. The source material was naive CD8+ T cells from PBMCs. CDR3: CASSFSSGRFEQYF. For the CDR3, the DNA is TGTGCCAGCAGCTTCTCTAGCGGGAGGTTCGAGCAGTACTTC. Together with reference TRBV7-6 and TRBJ2-7, the CDR3 gives the full variable domain: GAGVSQSPRYKVTKRGQDVALRCDPISGHVSLYWYRQALGQGPEFLTYFNYEAQQDKSGLPNDRFSAERPEGSISTLTIQRTEQRDSAMYRCASSFSSGRFEQYFGPGTRLTVT.